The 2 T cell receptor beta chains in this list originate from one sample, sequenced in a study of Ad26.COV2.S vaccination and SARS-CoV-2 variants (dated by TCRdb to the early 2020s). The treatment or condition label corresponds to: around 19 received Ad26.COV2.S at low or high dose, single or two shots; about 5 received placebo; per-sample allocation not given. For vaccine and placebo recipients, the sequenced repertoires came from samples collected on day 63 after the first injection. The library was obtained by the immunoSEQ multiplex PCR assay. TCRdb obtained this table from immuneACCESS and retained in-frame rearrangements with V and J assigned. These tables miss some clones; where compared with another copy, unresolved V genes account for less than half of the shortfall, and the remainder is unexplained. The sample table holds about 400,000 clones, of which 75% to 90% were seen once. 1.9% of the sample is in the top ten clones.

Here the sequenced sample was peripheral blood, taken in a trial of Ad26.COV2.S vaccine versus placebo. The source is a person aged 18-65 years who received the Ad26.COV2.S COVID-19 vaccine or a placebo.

This CDR3 reads CASRDSTGTGGDTEAFF. The CDR3 DNA reads as TGTGCCAGCAGAGACTCGACGGGGACAGGGGGCGACACTGAAGCTTTCTTT. The chain joins TRBV28 to TRBJ1-1, with TRBD1 identical over 12 bases. CDR1 is MDHEN and CDR2 is SYDVKM in the germline V gene. With V trimmed by 6 bases and J by 3 bases, 11 bases remained unmatched. This CDR3 is 17 amino acids long.

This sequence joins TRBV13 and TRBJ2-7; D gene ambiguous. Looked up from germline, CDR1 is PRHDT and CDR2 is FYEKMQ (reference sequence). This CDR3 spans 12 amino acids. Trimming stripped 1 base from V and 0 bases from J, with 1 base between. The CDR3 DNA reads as TGTGCCAGCAGCTTAGCCTCCTACGAGCAGTACTTC. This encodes CASSLASYEQYF. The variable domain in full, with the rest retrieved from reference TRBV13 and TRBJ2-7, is AAGVIQSPRHLIKEKRETATLKCYPIPRHDTVYWYQQGPGQDPQFLISFYEKMQSDKGSIPDRFSAQQFSDYHSELNMSSLELGDSALYFCASSLASYEQYFGPGTRLTVT.